This T cell receptor (beta chain) was documented in a study of vaccination and CD4 T cells after COVID-19. Cultured CD4+ T cell DNA underwent sequencing with the Oncomine TCR Beta short-read assay. TCRdb reprocessed the PCR reads with MiXCR, giving one entry per CDR3 protein. The sample includes some 14,000 distinct CDR3 sequences, approximately 31% of them seen just once. The V gene end was trimmed by 5 bases and the J gene end by 6 bases; junction bases not matched to a gene: 6. The germline V gene encodes CDR1 SGHTA and CDR2 FQGNSA. The CDR3 consists of 14 residues. Treatment here: approximately 11-day PBMC culture with coronavirus spike peptide pools or control peptides (ViraFEST assay). This clonotype was detected only a few times. Its antigen is undetermined.

The TCR sequence derives from a human donor who received a COVID-19 vaccine. The chain couples TRBV7-2 to TRBJ1-2; 10 bases align to TRBD1. The material sequenced was CD4+ T cells from blood, cultured in vitro, taken before SARS-CoV-2 vaccination. The CDR3 here is CASSQAGTGDGYTF. DNA for the CDR3: TGTGCCAGCAGCCAAGCCGGGACAGGGGATGGCTACACCTTC.